What follows describes a single T cell receptor (beta chain). Its specific antigen is unknown. One base away there is no much larger clone; base qualities are not given. Genomic DNA was used for TRB sequencing, which was performed with the immunoSEQ assay at survey resolution or with the hsTCRB kit. Per the source publication's procedure: The immunoSEQ software handled the initial read processing, while the LymphoSeq R package was used for the repertoire analyses. Clonality was calculated as 1 minus normalized Shannon entropy, and the Gini coefficient was also calculated for each TRB dataset. Phenotypes of unsorted samples were inferred by mapping TRB sequences from sorted subsets of the recipient or donor onto the same recipient's unsorted samples. The table comes from immuneACCESS by way of TCRdb, which keeps in-frame sequences with V and J called. Part of the clones is missing from these tables; in studies checked, under half for an unresolved V gene and the rest for unknown reasons. The V and J calls and the clone size are those of that table, but D and trimming were determined from the DNA. Within this sample are 8,500 to 10,000 clones, with roughly 98% of them counted one time only. Around 0.25% of the sample is in the top ten clones.

Clipping removes 0 bases from V and 1 base from J, with 15 as the unmatched junction base count. For CDR1 and CDR2, the germline V gene lists SGHRS and YFSETQ. The CDR3 runs 20 amino acids, cysteine and phenylalanine included. Of the read, only the CDR3 DNA is kept; its 60 bases are in frame from base 1. The data derive from a study of T cells after posttransplantation cyclophosphamide (dated by TCRdb to the mid-2010s). Some background on the complete study: T cell repertoire reconstitution was tracked by TRB sequencing after myeloablative bone marrow transplantation in which posttransplantation cyclophosphamide was used as GVHD prophylaxis. Samples from around 40 PTCy-treated patients and approximately 16 related bone marrow donors of those patients were subjected to antigen receptor sequencing. Blood from every one of the roughly 33 PTCy patients who had 1-year posttransplant specimens underwent TRB sequencing. In 3 patients, TRB sequencing was also performed on up to about 3 more blood samples taken 2 to 5.2 years after transplant, and in 4 patients, pretransplant blood was also TRB-sequenced. TRA and TRB clonality were tightly correlated in several samples, so subsequent TCR analyses focused on TRB only. Public TRB sequences were checked against a database of over 3,600 sequences associated with responses to pathogens, tumor antigens, self-antigens and alloantigens. General study outcomes and caveats: The TRB repertoires of T cells infiltrating skin or the GI tract showed only limited overlap with the TRB repertoires found in blood. At 1-2 months, donor-recipient similarity was low but rose over the first year, and the later blood repertoires were often dominated by donor CD8+ memory clones. Across the 45 patients, TRB clonality was highly associated with recipient CMV seropositivity and CMV reactivation, and diversity with PTCy was similar to that in the CNI/methotrexate controls.

Viable CD3+CD4+ or CD3+CD8+ cells that were CCR7+CD45RA+CD45RO-CD95-CD27+CD28+ were classified as naive T cells. Related bone marrow donors provided peripheral blood samples on the day of marrow donation. Peripheral blood and bone marrow mononuclear cells were isolated by Ficoll-Hypaque density centrifugation and were cryopreserved. FACS on a FACSAria II was used to sort CD4+ and CD8+ T cells, including the naive and memory subsets. The receptor chain draws on TRBV5-1 and TRBJ2-1, with 8 central nucleotides matching TRBD2. The clonotype comes from a woman between 55 and 75 years old in good health, CMV-negative, and a related stem cell transplant donor. Input material: naive CD4+ T cells sorted from PBMCs. The CDR3 corresponds to CASSLVSGGPRPPSYNEQFF. The sequenced DNA is TGCGCCAGCAGCTTGGTATCGGGAGGGCCTCGACCCCCTTCCTACAATGAGCAGTTCTTC.